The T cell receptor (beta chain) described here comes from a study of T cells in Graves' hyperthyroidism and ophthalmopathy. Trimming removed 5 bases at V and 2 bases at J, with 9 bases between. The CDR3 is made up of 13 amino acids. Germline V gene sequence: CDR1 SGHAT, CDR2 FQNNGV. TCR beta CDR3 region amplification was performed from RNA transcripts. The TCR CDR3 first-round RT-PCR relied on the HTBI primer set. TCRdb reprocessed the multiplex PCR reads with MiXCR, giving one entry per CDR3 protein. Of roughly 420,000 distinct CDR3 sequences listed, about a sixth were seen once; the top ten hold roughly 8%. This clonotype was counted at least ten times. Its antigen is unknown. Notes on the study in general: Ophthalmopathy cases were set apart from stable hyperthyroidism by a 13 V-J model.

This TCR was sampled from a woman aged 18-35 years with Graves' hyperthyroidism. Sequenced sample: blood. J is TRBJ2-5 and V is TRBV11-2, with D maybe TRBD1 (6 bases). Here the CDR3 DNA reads TGTGCCAGCAGCAAAGGACAGCAAGAGACCCAGTACTTC. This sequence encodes CASSKGQQETQYF.